These T cell receptor beta chains were read from a single sample in a study of blood T cells in healthy people across ages. Via MiXCR, TCRdb re-called the 5' RACE reads, giving one row per CDR3 protein. Seen here are nearly 1 million distinct CDR3 sequences, about 51% observed once, and the top ten hold about 21%. Input material: blood. Receptor source: a woman aged 55-70 years in good health. Both conserved end residues are part of each CDR3. D genes are given only for firm matches. Size is omitted from some rows. Given values are once, few, many or a class for expanded clones.

TGTGCCAGCAGTCGTTTGGGGCGCGAGCAGTACTTC CASSRLGREQYF NA few TRBJ2-7 TRBV12-3/TRBV12-4
TGTGCCAGCAGCGACCCCCTTTCAGCACAGGTTCGCAATCAGCCCCAGCATTTT CASSDPLSAQVRNQPQHF NA NA TRBJ1-5 TRBV28
TGTGCCAGCAGTCGCGGGGGACGAGGAGATACGCAGTATTTT CASSRGGRGDTQYF TRBD2 NA TRBJ2-3 TRBV6-5
TGCGCCAGCAGCTCAGCGGGGAGCAGCTCCTATAATTCACCCCTCCACTTT CASSSAGSSSYNSPLHF NA NA TRBJ1-6 TRBV5-1
TGTGCCAGCAGCCAAGATCGCGGGTACACCGGGGAGCTGTTTTTT CASSQDRGYTGELFF NA few TRBJ2-2 TRBV4-2
TGTGCCAGCAAAAGGGACTCTTCACAAGAGACCCAGTACTTC CASKRDSSQETQYF NA once TRBJ2-5 TRBV12-3/TRBV12-4
TGCAGTGCTAGAGGCCGGCCCGGCAGCCCCTACAATGAGCAGTACTTC CSARGRPGSPYNEQYF NA NA TRBJ2-7 TRBV20-1
TGCGCCAGCAGCCCACGGGACATCGACTACGAGCAGTACTTC CASSPRDIDYEQYF NA NA TRBJ2-7 TRBV4-1
TGTGCCAGCAGTGGGGGACAGGAGCCCTACGAGCAGTACTTC CASSGGQEPYEQYF TRBD1 few TRBJ2-7 TRBV12-3/TRBV12-4
TGTGCCAGCAGCTTGGCTCCGGGGAGGAGTGGCACTGAAGCTTTCTTT CASSLAPGRSGTEAFF NA few TRBJ1-1 TRBV5-6
TGCAGCGGGGGCTTCAACGAAGAGACCCAGTACTTC CSGGFNEETQYF NA few TRBJ2-5 TRBV29-1
TGTGCCAGCAGCCCAACTAGCGGCACGTCGGAGCAGTACTTC CASSPTSGTSEQYF TRBD2 NA TRBJ2-7 TRBV7-2
TGTGCCAGCAGTCCGACAGGGGGCCCCGCAGATACGCAGTATTTT CASSPTGGPADTQYF TRBD1 NA TRBJ2-3 TRBV12-3/TRBV12-4
TGTGCCAGCAGCCAAGAGGTACCATACAATGAGCAGTTCTTC CASSQEVPYNEQFF NA NA TRBJ2-1 TRBV14
TGTGCCAGCAGCTCCTCAGGGAATGGTGATAGCACTGAAGCTTTCTTT CASSSSGNGDSTEAFF NA NA TRBJ1-1 TRBV5-4
TGCGCCAGCAGCAGCTTAGGGAGACAAGAGACCCAGTACTTC CASSSLGRQETQYF NA few TRBJ2-5 TRBV5-1
TGCGCCAGCAGCTCTACTAGCGGGACCTACAATGAGCAGTTCTTC CASSSTSGTYNEQFF TRBD2 many TRBJ2-1 TRBV5-1
TGTGCCAGCAGCTTGGCAGGGTTGGAAGATGCGCAGTATTTT CASSLAGLEDAQYF NA NA TRBJ2-3 TRBV7-9
TGTGCCACCAGCGAGTCCACCCACGGCGAGCAGTACTTC CATSESTHGEQYF NA NA TRBJ2-7 TRBV15
TGTGCCATCAGTGAGGCTACCTACGAGCAGTACTTC CAISEATYEQYF NA many TRBJ2-7 TRBV10-3
TGTGCCAGCAGTGAAGCGCGCGTCGATAGCGGAGAGACCCAGTACTTC CASSEARVDSGETQYF NA NA TRBJ2-5 TRBV2
TGTGCCACCAGCCGATCAAAGGCCGGAACCCAGTACTTC CATSRSKAGTQYF NA few TRBJ2-5 TRBV15
TGTGCCAGCAGGTCGGGGAGGGGGCTAGGGTCCTACGAGCAGTACTTC CASRSGRGLGSYEQYF NA NA TRBJ2-7 TRBV27
TGCAGTGCAACGGCTAGCGGGAGGTACGAGCAGTACTTC CSATASGRYEQYF TRBD2 NA TRBJ2-7 TRBV20-1
TGTGCCTCCTCGGGAACCGATACGAACTATGGCTACACCTTC CASSGTDTNYGYTF NA NA TRBJ1-2 TRBV5-5
TGTGCCAGCAGCTACCGACAAGGGACAGGGATTAATGAAAAACTGTTTTTT CASSYRQGTGINEKLFF TRBD1 NA TRBJ1-4 TRBV11-1
TGTGCCAGCAGTGTAAGGAGCGGGAGGGCCGGCTACGAGCAGTACTTC CASSVRSGRAGYEQYF TRBD2 once TRBJ2-7 TRBV28
TGTGCCAGCAGCTTATTTGTATCGGGGCGTAGCTCCTACAATGAGCAGTTCTTC CASSLFVSGRSSYNEQFF NA few TRBJ2-1 TRBV7-2
TGTGCCAGCACCCCACAGGGGGCCTACAATGAGCAGTTCTTC CASTPQGAYNEQFF TRBD1 NA TRBJ2-1 TRBV25-1